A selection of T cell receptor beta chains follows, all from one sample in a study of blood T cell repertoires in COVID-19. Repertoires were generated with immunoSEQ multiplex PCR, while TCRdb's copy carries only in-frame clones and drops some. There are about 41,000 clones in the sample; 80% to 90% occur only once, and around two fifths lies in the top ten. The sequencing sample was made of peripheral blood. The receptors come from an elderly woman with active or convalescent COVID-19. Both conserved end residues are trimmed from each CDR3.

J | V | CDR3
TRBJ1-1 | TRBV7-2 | ASSLGSAGTSSRSAEAF
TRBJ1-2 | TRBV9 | ASSARQGAANYGYT
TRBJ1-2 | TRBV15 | ATSRAGVGYGYT
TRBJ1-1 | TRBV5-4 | ASSAGQQGATEAF
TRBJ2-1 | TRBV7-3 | ASRRVPGQGLLNEQF
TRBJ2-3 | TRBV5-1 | ASGESGRDTQY
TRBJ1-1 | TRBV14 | ASSQSRNTEAF
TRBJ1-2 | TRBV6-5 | ASSGQGAVGGYT
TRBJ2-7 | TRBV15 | ATSSTHGVEYEQY
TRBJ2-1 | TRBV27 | ASSSRGAGVNEQF
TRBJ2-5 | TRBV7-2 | ASSLPSGYQETQY
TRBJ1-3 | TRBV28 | ASRDSSSGNTIY
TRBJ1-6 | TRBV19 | ASSPLPTGNSPLH
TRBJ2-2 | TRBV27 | ASSTNTGELF
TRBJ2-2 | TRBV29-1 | SVGLPGELF
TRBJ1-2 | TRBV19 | ATLQGAYT
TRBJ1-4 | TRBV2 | ASSVRDSSTNEKLF
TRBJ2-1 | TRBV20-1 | SQRGRNEQF
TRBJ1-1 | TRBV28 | ASRPGGMNTEAF
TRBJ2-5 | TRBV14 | ASSKSGTSGRETQY
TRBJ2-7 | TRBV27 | ASSFRSGKSSYEQY
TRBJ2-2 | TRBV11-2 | ASSLVLHRTRGELF
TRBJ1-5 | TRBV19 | ASSIIGESNQPQH
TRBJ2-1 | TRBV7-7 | ASSLGLGGEQF
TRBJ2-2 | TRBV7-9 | ASSVQTSGGTGELF
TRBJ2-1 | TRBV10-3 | ASSPKVATYNEQF
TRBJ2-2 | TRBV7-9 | ASIPPGLAGGPNTGELF
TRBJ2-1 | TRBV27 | ASSLYTGLADNEQF
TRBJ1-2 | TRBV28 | ATGGGYGYT
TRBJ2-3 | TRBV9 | ASSVSGEVEDTQY
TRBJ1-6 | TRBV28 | ASSLDTADSNSPLH
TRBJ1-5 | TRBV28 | ASWMSGRDQPQH
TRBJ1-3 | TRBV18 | ASSPPAFRNTIY
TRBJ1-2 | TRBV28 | ASSLWTGLGGYT
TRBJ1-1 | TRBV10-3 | AISDTGGDPPDTEAF
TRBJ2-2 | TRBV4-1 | ASSLVPGELF
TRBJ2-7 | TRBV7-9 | ASSLGLAGTYEQY
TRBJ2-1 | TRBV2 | ASHSGTGQYNEQF
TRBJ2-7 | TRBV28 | ASSQDLSSYEQY
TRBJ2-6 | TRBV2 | ASNPTGLPGANVLT